One and the same sample provided the 15 T cell receptor beta chains below, sequenced in a study of control samples from healthy donors and cancer patients. Using immunoSEQ multiplex PCR, the repertoire was profiled, and TCRdb retains in-frame clones only, with some absent. This sample has fewer than 200,000 clones, with approximately 92% found just once. Material for sequencing was blood. The source of these receptors is a man aged 18 to 29 in good health.

The J gene is TRBJ1-1, the V gene TRBV28; D gene unclear. Per germline, CDR1 MDHEN and CDR2 SYDVKM. The V gene lost 8 bases and the J gene lost 3 bases, with 7 bases spanning the gap. The CDR3 runs to 11 residues. This CDR3 is CASGLHTEAFF. CDR3 coding DNA: TGTGCCAGCGGCCTTCACACTGAAGCTTTCTTT. Based on the CDR3 plus reference TRBV28 and TRBJ1-1, the full variable domain is DVKVTQSSRYLVKRTGEKVFLECVQDMDHENMFWYRQDPGLGLRLIYFSYDVKMKEKGDIPEGYSVSREKKERFSLILESASTNQTSMYLCASGLHTEAFFGQGTRLTVV.

V usage is TRBV21-1 and J usage is TRBJ1-2. TRBV21-1 is shown as a pseudogene. The CDR3 runs 15 residues. The CDR3 sequence: CASSKAGGPGGGYTF. The CDR3 bases are TGTGCCAGCAGCAAAGCGGGAGGTCCCGGTGGTGGCTACACCTTC.

The chain combines TRBV13 with TRBJ2-7; a weak D match, TRBD2 (6 bases). CDR1 and CDR2 from the germline V gene are PRHDT and FYEKMQ (reference sequence). V gave up 8 bases and J gave up 3 bases, with 14 bases separating them. This CDR3 comprises 13 residues. CDR3 protein: CASRRGGSYEQYF. In DNA form, the CDR3 reads TGTGCCAGCCGCCGTGGGGGGAGCTACGAGCAGTACTTC.

V usage is TRBV5-1 and J usage is TRBJ2-2; the D call may be TRBD1 or TRBD2 (5 bases each). Germline lookup yields CDR1 SGHRS and CDR2 YFSETQ. Trimming left V 1 base short and J 5 bases short, with 15 bases between. This CDR3 has 16 amino acids. The CDR3: CASSLSGGVGTGELFF. For the CDR3, the DNA is TGCGCCAGCAGCTTGAGTGGGGGAGTAGGGACCGGGGAGCTGTTTTTT.

This rearrangement joins TRBV7-2 to TRBJ1-2; no firm D call. CDR1 is SGHTA and CDR2 is FQGNSA in the germline V gene. The V gene lost 2 bases and the J gene lost 4 bases, with 11 bases spanning the gap. The CDR3 extends over 14 amino acids. This CDR3 is CASSLTAYFYGYTF. The CDR3, as DNA: TGTGCCAGCAGCTTAACGGCCTACTTCTATGGCTACACCTTC.

The V call is TRBV2, the J call TRBJ1-4; D is ambiguous. Germline V lookup: CDR1 SNHLY, CDR2 FYNNEI. CDR3 size: 16 residues. Trimming took off 0 bases at V and 4 bases at J, with 12 bases between the two ends. The CDR3 DNA follows: TGTGCCAGCAGTGAAGCTTTACGGACGGTTAATGAAAAACTGTTTTTT. Protein: CASSEALRTVNEKLFF.

This chain joins TRBV7-8 and TRBJ2-5; D remains unclear. Germline CDR1 is SGHVS and CDR2 is FQNEAQ. The CDR3 length is 12 residues. V was shortened by 2 bases and J by 4 bases, with 5 bases between the two germline ends. The CDR3 here is CASSLFSETQYF. DNA for the CDR3: TGTGCCAGCAGCTTATTCTCAGAGACCCAGTACTTC.

V gene TRBV12-5 combines with J gene TRBJ1-3; D gene uncertain. CDR1 and CDR2 from the germline V gene are LGHNT and FRNRAP. This CDR3 region has 13 residues. The ends were cut back, 6 bases at V and 2 bases at J, with 8 bases in the middle. The CDR3 here is CASGRPAGNTIYF. CDR3 sequence (DNA): TGTGCTAGTGGAAGGCCGGCTGGAAACACCATATATTTT.

This clone was observed once. V and J are TRBV30 and TRBJ2-5; D remains unclear. Per germline, CDR1 GTSNPN and CDR2 SVGIG (reference sequence). The length of the CDR3 is 14 residues. With 3 bases removed from V and 2 bases from J, the gap between germline ends came to 13 bases. CDR3 sequence (DNA): TGTGCCTGGAGGCGAGATTTGTTGCAAGAGACCCAGTACTTC. Encoded protein: CAWRRDLLQETQYF.

The rearrangement links TRBV28 to TRBJ2-1, with 10 bases that match TRBD2. Germline V gene data show CDR1 as MDHEN and CDR2 as SYDVKM. The CDR3 covers 13 residues. Trimming cost V 10 bases and J 7 bases; bases outside gene matches: 7. The CDR3 DNA reads TGTGCCACCACGAAAGCGGGGGGGAATGAGCAGTTCTTC. Translation: CATTKAGGNEQFF.

This clone occurred once. V usage is TRBV3-1 (or the pseudogene TRBV3-2) and J usage is TRBJ2-5; D may be TRBD1 or TRBD2 (5 bases each). Germline CDR1 LGHDT, CDR2 YNNKEL (reference sequence). V lost 1 base to trimming and J lost 5 bases, with 8 bases between them. The CDR3 is made up of 13 amino acids. The CDR3 region is CASSQAGTETQYF. In DNA form, the CDR3 reads TGTGCCAGCAGCCAAGCAGGGACCGAGACCCAGTACTTC.

This chain joins TRBV6-5 and TRBJ1-2, with 9 bases lining up with TRBD1. Germline V CDR1 and CDR2: MNHEY, SVGAGI. The V segment lost 8 bases and the J segment 6 bases; nucleotides outside the gene matches: 10. The CDR3 runs 14 residues. CDR3 nucleotide sequence: TGTGCCAGCCTCCGAGACAGGGGGGAGGATGGCTACACCTTC. Translated, it gives CASLRDRGEDGYTF.

This chain connects TRBV6-1 to TRBJ1-5; no clear D. The V end lost 3 bases, the J end lost 4 bases, and 7 bases lay between the germline ends. This CDR3 contains 13 residues. Germline-derived CDR1 and CDR2 are MNHNS and SASEGT. Written as DNA, the CDR3 is TGTGCCAGCAGTGACAGGTCTAATCAGCCCCAGCATTTT. This translates into CASSDRSNQPQHF.

V is TRBV5-1 and J is TRBJ2-7; D unclear. Germline CDR1 is SGHRS and CDR2 is YFSETQ. CDR3 length equals 14 residues. V was cut by 0 bases and J by 0 bases, with 7 bases left in between. The CDR3 spells CASSLVWDSYEQYF. The CDR3 DNA sequence: TGCGCCAGCAGCTTGGTCTGGGACTCCTACGAGCAGTACTTC. The full variable domain, in which reference TRBV5-1 and TRBJ2-7 provide the parts outside the CDR3, is KAGVTQTPRYLIKTRGQQVTLSCSPISGHRSVSWYQQTPGQGLQFLFEYFSETQRNKGNFPGRFSGRQFSNSRSEMNVSTLELGDSALYLCASSLVWDSYEQYFGPGTRLTVT.

This clone is a singleton in its sample. V and J are TRBV18 and TRBJ1-5; a weak D match, TRBD1 (5 bases). CDR1 KGHSH and CDR2 LQKENI come from the germline V gene. Trimming pared 6 bases from V and 3 bases from J, leaving 12 bases between. This CDR3 region has 14 residues. Here the CDR3 reads CASSGDGPNQPQHF. In nucleotides, the CDR3 is TGTGCCAGCTCCGGGGACGGCCCCAATCAGCCCCAGCATTTT.